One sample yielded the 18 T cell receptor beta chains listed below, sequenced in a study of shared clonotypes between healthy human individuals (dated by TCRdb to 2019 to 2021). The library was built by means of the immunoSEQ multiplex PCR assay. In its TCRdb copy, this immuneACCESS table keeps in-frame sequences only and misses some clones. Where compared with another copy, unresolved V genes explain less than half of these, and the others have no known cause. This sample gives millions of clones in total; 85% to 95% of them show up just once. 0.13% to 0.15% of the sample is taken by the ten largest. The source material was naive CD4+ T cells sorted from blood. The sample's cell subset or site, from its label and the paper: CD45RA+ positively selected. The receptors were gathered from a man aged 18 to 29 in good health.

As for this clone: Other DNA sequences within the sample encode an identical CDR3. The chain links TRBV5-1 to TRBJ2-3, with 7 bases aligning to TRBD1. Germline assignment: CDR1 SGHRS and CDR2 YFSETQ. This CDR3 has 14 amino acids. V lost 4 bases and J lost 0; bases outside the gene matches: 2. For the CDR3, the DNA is TGCGCCAGCAGCCGACAGGGAAGCACAGATACGCAGTATTTT. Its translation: CASSRQGSTDTQYF.

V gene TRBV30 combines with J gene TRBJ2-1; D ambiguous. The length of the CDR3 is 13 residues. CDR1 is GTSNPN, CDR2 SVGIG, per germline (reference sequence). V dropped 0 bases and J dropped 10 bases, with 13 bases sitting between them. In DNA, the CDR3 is TGTGCCTGGAGTGTAGCTCCGGCCGGGGAGCAGTTCTTC. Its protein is CAWSVAPAGEQFF.

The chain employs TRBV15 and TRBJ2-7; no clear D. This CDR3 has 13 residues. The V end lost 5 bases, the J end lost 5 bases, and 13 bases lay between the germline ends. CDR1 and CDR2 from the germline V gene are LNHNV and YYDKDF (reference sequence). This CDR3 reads CATSRRRVHEQYF. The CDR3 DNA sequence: TGTGCCACCAGCCGTCGCAGAGTACACGAGCAGTACTTC. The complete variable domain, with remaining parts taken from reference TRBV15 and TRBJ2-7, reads DAMVIQNPRYQVTQFGKPVTLSCSQTLNHNVMYWYQQKSSQAPKLLFHYYDKDFNNEADTPDNFQSRRPNTSFCFLDIRSPGLGDTAMYLCATSRRRVHEQYFGPGTRLTVT.

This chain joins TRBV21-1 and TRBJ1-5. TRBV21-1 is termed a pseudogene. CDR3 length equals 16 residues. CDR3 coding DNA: TGTGCCAGCAGCCCCCGGGAGGGGGCGCTGGGGGAGCCCCAGCATTTT. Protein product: CASSPREGALGEPQHF.

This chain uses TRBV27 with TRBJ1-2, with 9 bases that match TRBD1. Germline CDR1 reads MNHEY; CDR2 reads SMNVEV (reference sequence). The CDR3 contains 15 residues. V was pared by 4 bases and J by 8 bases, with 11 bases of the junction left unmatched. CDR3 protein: CASSSTGTGFIGYTF. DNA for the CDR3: TGTGCCAGCAGTTCAACCGGGACAGGGTTTATCGGCTACACCTTC.

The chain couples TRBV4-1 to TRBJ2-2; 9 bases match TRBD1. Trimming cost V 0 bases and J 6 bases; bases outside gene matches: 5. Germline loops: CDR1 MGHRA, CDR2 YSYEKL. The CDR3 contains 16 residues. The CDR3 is CASSQERTGEPGELFF. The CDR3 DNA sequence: TGCGCCAGCAGCCAAGAACGGACAGGGGAGCCCGGGGAGCTGTTTTTT.

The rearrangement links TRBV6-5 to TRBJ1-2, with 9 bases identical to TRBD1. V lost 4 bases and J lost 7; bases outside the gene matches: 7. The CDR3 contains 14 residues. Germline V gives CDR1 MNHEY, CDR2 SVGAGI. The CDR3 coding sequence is TGTGCCAGCAGTTCGTCCGGGGACAGGGCTGGCTACACCTTC. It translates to CASSSSGDRAGYTF.

In nucleotides, the CDR3 is TGTGCCAGCAGCACGGATGTCTCACCCCTCCACTTT. Amino acid sequence: CASSTDVSPLHF. The rearrangement links TRBV5-5 to TRBJ1-6; D is unclear. The germline V gene encodes CDR1 SGHKS and CDR2 YYEKEE (reference sequence). V dropped 4 bases and J dropped 10 bases, with 9 bases sitting between them. The CDR3 is 12 amino acids.

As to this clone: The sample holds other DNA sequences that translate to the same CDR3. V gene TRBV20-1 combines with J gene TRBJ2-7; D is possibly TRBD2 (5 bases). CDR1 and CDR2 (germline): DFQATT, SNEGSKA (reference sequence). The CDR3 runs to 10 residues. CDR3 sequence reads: CSAPRGEQYF. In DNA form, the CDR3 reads TGCAGCGCTCCCCGGGGCGAGCAGTACTTC.

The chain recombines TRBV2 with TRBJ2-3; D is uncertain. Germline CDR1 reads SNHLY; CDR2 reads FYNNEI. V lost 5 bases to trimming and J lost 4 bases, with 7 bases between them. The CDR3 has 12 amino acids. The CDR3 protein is CASSPVSDTQYF. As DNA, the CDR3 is TGTGCCAGCAGTCCTGTCTCAGATACGCAGTATTTT.

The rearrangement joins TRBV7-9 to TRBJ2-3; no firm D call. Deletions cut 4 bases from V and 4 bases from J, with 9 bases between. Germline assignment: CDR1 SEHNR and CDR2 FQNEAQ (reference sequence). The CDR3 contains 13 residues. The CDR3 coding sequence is TGTGCCAGCAGCTCCCGGGCCGCAGATACGCAGTATTTT. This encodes CASSSRAADTQYF.

In DNA, the CDR3 is TGTGCCAGCAGCCGGGGACAGGGGGAGACCCAGTACTTC. Protein: CASSRGQGETQYF. The chain carries TRBV7-3 and TRBJ2-5; TRBD1 agrees at 10 bases. CDR1 SGHTA and CDR2 FQGTGA come from the germline V gene. With 5 bases clipped from V and 5 bases from J, the junction kept 2 bases outside the gene matches. The CDR3 totals 13 residues.

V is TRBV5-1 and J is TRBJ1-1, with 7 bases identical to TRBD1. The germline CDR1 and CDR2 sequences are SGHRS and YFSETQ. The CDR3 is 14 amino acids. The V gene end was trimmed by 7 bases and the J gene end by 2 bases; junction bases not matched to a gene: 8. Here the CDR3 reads CASGTGARNTEAFF. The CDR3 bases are TGCGCCAGCGGCACAGGGGCACGAAACACTGAAGCTTTCTTT.

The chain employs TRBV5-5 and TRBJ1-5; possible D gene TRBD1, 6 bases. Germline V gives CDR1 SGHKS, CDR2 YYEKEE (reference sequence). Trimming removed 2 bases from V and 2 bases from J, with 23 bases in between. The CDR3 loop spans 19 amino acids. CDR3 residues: CASSFGSRGAIWGNQPQHF. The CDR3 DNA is TGTGCCAGCAGCTTTGGCTCGCGGGGGGCGATCTGGGGCAATCAGCCCCAGCATTTT.

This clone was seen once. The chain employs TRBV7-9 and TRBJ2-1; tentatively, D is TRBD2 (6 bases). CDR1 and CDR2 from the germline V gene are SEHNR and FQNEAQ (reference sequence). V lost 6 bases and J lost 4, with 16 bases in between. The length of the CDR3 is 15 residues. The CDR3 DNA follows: TGTGCCAGCAGTTTGGGCAGGGACTTATACAATGAGCAGTTCTTC. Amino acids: CASSLGRDLYNEQFF.

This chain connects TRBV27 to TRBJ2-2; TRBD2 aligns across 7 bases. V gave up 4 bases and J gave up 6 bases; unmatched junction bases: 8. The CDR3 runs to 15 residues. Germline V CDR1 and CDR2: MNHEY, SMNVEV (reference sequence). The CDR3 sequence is CASSSGLRPPGELFF. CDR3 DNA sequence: TGTGCCAGCAGTTCGGGACTAAGGCCACCCGGGGAGCTGTTTTTT.

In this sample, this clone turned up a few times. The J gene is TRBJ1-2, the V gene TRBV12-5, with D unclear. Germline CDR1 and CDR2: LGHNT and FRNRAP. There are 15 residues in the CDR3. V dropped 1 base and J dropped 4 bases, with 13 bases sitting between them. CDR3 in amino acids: CASGLAGEGFYGYTF. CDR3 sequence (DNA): TGTGCTAGTGGTTTGGCTGGAGAAGGATTCTATGGCTACACCTTC.

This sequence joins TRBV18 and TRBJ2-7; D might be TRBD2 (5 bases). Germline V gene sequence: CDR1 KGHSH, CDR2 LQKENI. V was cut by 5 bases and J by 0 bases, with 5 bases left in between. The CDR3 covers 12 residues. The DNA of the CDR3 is TGTGCCAGCTCAGCGGGCTCCTACGAGCAGTACTTC. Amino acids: CASSAGSYEQYF. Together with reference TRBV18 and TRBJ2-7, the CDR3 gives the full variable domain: NAGVMQNPRHLVRRRGQEARLRCSPMKGHSHVYWYRQLPEEGLKFMVYLQKENIIDESGMPKERFSAEFPKEGPSILRIQQVVRGDSAAYFCASSAGSYEQYFGPGTRLTVT.